A selection of T cell receptor beta chains follows, all from one sample in a study of CD8 T cells in ankylosing spondylitis. TCRdb recomputed calls from the 5' RACE reads with MiXCR, one row per CDR3 protein. The sample has hundreds of thousands of distinct CDR3 sequences; about 20% are singletons. Sample: blood, either unsorted or a sorted T cell fraction (not recorded which). The receptors derive from a female donor with ankylosing spondylitis or in good health (not recorded which). The CDR3 runs from the conserved cysteine through the conserved F or W.

>TRBJ2-7|TRBV4-2
CASSQDPSGSSYEQYF
>TRBJ1-1|TRBV20-1
CSALWRAGNTEAFF
>TRBJ2-3|TRBV5-1
CASSLGTLSSTDTQYF
>TRBJ2-7|TRBV6-2/TRBV6-3
CASSYSVGGEQYF
>TRBJ2-1|TRBV7-2
CASSSGTRGNEQFF
>TRBJ2-1|TRBV7-2
CASGDNEQFF
>TRBJ2-7|TRBV12-5
CASAPPAEDEQYF
>TRBJ1-3|TRBV20-1
CSAGPDGNTIYF
>TRBJ2-1|TRBV6-1
CASSEEAGGHEQFF
>TRBJ1-1|TRBV20-1
CSARVGLNTEAFF
>TRBJ2-1|TRBV25-1
CASSEGGRASNEQFF
>TRBJ2-1|TRBV3-1
CASTGTSGLGEQFF
>TRBJ2-1|TRBV6-5
CASSSGTIPFF
>TRBJ1-3|TRBV4-2
CASSQDPPTGDSGNTIYF
>TRBJ2-5|TRBV25-1
CASSESGETQYF
>TRBJ1-1|TRBV2
CASTLGFGPNTEAFF
>TRBJ2-2|TRBV6-1
CASSALTAPGAGELFF
>TRBJ2-7|TRBV5-1
CASSLDSVPGEQYF
>TRBJ2-5|TRBV9
CASSVVGLAQETQYF
>TRBJ2-5|TRBV29-1
CSTRGWGPETQYF
>TRBJ1-1|TRBV5-5
CASSLRRDIGEAFF
>TRBJ2-1|TRBV10-3
CATSALMGQVKGEQFF
>TRBJ2-7|TRBV7-2
CATGGRTGHYEQYF
>TRBJ2-7|TRBV7-8
CASSLTGGGYEQYF
>TRBJ2-2|TRBV7-9
CASSPARGLAGVGELFF
>TRBJ1-3|TRBV12-3/TRBV12-4
CASSFSGNTIYF
>TRBJ2-3|TRBV12-3/TRBV12-4
CASTSWTGDTDTQYF
>TRBJ2-7|TRBV4-3
CASSHRTGTYEQYF
>TRBJ1-5|TRBV2
CASKHRGQSNQPQHF
>TRBJ2-4|TRBV19
CASSIDTWDKKNIQYF
>TRBJ1-1|TRBV7-7
CATDRLTGRNTEAFF
>TRBJ2-7|TRBV30
CAWRPTGNEQYF
>TRBJ1-2|TRBV20-1
CSASSPRPGQPYGYTF
>TRBJ2-5|TRBV20-1
CSALGRGETQYF
>TRBJ2-5|TRBV24-1
CATAPGQRSETQYF
>TRBJ2-1|TRBV5-5
CASSLGRRAANEQFF
>TRBJ2-2|TRBV20-1
CSASMGTGDTGELFF
>TRBJ2-1|TRBV5-1
CASMGGALSGSLSYNEQFF
>TRBJ2-7|TRBV29-1
CSVVREGLSYEQYF
>TRBJ1-4|TRBV20-1
CSAMGQGEEKLFF
>TRBJ1-2|TRBV27
CASRIGDRVQGNYGYTF
>TRBJ2-3|TRBV7-3
CASSKLVTDTQYF
>TRBJ2-3|TRBV20-1
CSASEPSGSSDTQYF
>TRBJ2-3|TRBV5-1
CASRLVPGQGITDTQYF
>TRBJ2-7|TRBV7-2
CASSSDGEQYF
>TRBJ2-4|TRBV18
CASSPVLDIQYF
>TRBJ2-1|TRBV4-3
CASSQETPNEQFF
>TRBJ2-3|TRBV14
CASSRMSTVDTQYF
>TRBJ2-7|TRBV6-5
CASQGATEQYF
>TRBJ1-1|TRBV10-3
CAISDSTGPGTEAFF